The 26 T cell receptor beta chains given below trace back to one sample, sequenced in a study of a mutant IDH1 vaccine in newly diagnosed glioma. Libraries were prepared by immunoSEQ multiplex PCR; TCRdb keeps only in-frame clonotypes and omits some of them. The sample yields about 94,000 clones, roughly 90% seen once. Time point denoted: week 47, end of study. Alongside topical imiquimod, each dose of vaccine comprised 300 ug of mutant IDH1 20-mer peptide. No cognate antigen is known for these TCRs. The source material was PBMCs, sampled from a glioma patient whose treatment included an IDH1 peptide vaccine. These receptors all come from a woman in her forties or fifties with glioma.

The V and J genes are TRBV5-6 and TRBJ1-4; D uncertain. The V gene's germline CDR1 is SGHDT and CDR2 YYEEEE. The CDR3 consists of 14 residues. Trimming took off 2 bases at V and 1 base at J, with 6 bases between the two ends. The CDR3 loop reads CASSFKQTNEKLFF. As DNA, the CDR3 is TGTGCCAGCAGCTTCAAACAAACTAATGAAAAACTGTTTTTT.

The J gene is TRBJ2-2, the V gene TRBV29-1; TRBD1 agrees at 8 bases. The CDR3 is 13 amino acids. Germline-derived CDR1 and CDR2 are SQVTM and ANQGSEA. J lost 4 bases, V lost 8 bases, and 6 bases had no gene match. The CDR3 protein is CSLRTGTTGELFF. CDR3 bases: TGCAGCTTAAGGACAGGGACCACCGGGGAGCTGTTTTTT.

The chain carries TRBV2 and TRBJ2-5; D ambiguous. The J call may not be correct, given that the DNA end is closer to TRBJ2-7. Germline CDR1 is SNHLY and CDR2 is FYNNEI. The CDR3 consists of 13 residues. The CDR3 is CASSAAASYEQYF. In DNA form, the CDR3 reads TGTGCCAGCAGTGCCGCCGCAAGCTACGAGCAGTACTTC.

The chain is built from TRBV5-8 and TRBJ1-2; D not resolved. This CDR3 contains 14 residues. The germline V gene has CDR1 SGHTS and CDR2 YDEGEE. V lost 3 bases, J lost 5 bases, and 14 bases lay in between. For the CDR3, the DNA is TGTGCCAGCAGCTCGACGGCCGAAGCTTATGGCTACACCTTC. Translation: CASSSTAEAYGYTF.

This sequence joins TRBV7-3 and TRBJ2-7; no clear D. V was trimmed by 1 base and J by 0 bases, leaving 10 bases between them. CDR3 length: 15 residues. The germline CDR1 and CDR2 sequences are SGHTA and FQGTGA. The CDR3 here is CASSLIPGRSYEQYF. As DNA, the CDR3 is TGTGCCAGCAGCTTAATCCCCGGGCGCTCCTACGAGCAGTACTTC. Variable domain in full (rest from reference TRBV7-3 and TRBJ2-7): GAGVSQTPSNKVTEKGKYVELRCDPISGHTALYWYRQSLGQGPEFLIYFQGTGAADDSGLPNDRFFAVRPEGSVSTLKIQRTERGDSAVYLCASSLIPGRSYEQYFGPGTRLTVT.

V and J are TRBV30 and TRBJ1-1, with D unclear. The CDR3 loop spans 14 amino acids. Germline assignment: CDR1 GTSNPN and CDR2 SVGIG (reference sequence). With 0 bases removed from V and 0 bases from J, the gap between germline ends came to 8 bases. In DNA, the CDR3 is TGTGCCTGGAGTGTACCGGGGATGAACACTGAAGCTTTCTTT. This sequence encodes CAWSVPGMNTEAFF.

The J gene is TRBJ1-2, the V gene TRBV7-3, with D uncertain. This CDR3 is 15 amino acids long. The V and J ends lost 0 bases and 4 bases respectively, with 12 bases between them. CDR1 is SGHTA, CDR2 FQGTGA, per germline. For the CDR3, the DNA is TGTGCCAGCAGCTTAACCTCCTCGGGCCCCTATGGCTACACCTTC. It specifies CASSLTSSGPYGYTF.

The J gene is TRBJ2-7, the V gene TRBV30; D is tentatively TRBD1 or TRBD2 (5 bases each). The CDR3 is made up of 13 amino acids. The ends were cut back, 3 bases at V and 3 bases at J, with 12 bases in the middle. Germline V gene lookup returns CDR1 GTSNPN and CDR2 SVGIG (reference sequence). Here the CDR3 DNA reads TGTGCCTGGAGCGTCCAGGGAGTCTACGAGCAGTACTTC. Encoded protein: CAWSVQGVYEQYF.

The rearrangement joins TRBV11-2 to TRBJ1-3, with a weak D call TRBD1 (5 bases). Trimming removed 2 bases at V and 4 bases at J, with 9 bases between. CDR3 size: 14 residues. Germline V gives CDR1 SGHAT, CDR2 FQNNGV. CDR3 DNA: TGTGCCAGCAGCTTAATGGAGGGGGGAAACACCATATATTTT. Its translation: CASSLMEGGNTIYF.

The chain uses TRBV18 and TRBJ2-5, with a weak D call TRBD2 (6 bases). The ends were cut back, 3 bases at V and 3 bases at J, with 14 bases in the middle. Germline CDR1 KGHSH, CDR2 LQKENI. This CDR3 is 15 amino acids long. CDR3 DNA sequence: TGTGCCAGCTCACCCTCCAACGGAGGGGAAGAGACCCAGTACTTC. This gives the protein CASSPSNGGEETQYF.

V usage is TRBV6-1 and J usage is TRBJ2-2, with D possibly matching TRBD1 (6 bases). CDR3 size: 16 residues. Germline loops: CDR1 MNHNS, CDR2 SASEGT. Trimming removed 2 bases at V and 5 bases at J, with 15 bases between. The CDR3 protein is CASSERTDLTTGELFF. The DNA of the CDR3 is TGTGCCAGCAGTGAAAGGACAGACCTCACTACCGGGGAGCTGTTTTTT.

V gene TRBV6-5 combines with J gene TRBJ1-1; D is uncertain. CDR1 and CDR2 from the germline V gene are MNHEY and SVGAGI. The CDR3 covers 13 residues. Trimming took off 0 bases at V and 11 bases at J, with 13 bases between the two ends. The CDR3 bases are TGTGCCAGCAGTTACTCGATTTCCCGAAAGGCTTTCTTT. Protein product: CASSYSISRKAFF.

The J gene is TRBJ2-2, the V gene TRBV7-9; 7 bases match TRBD1. This CDR3 has 14 residues. Trimming took 4 bases from V and 7 from J; bases not matched to a gene: 6. Per germline, CDR1 SEHNR and CDR2 FQNEAQ (reference sequence). CDR3 sequence reads: CASSSPGTVGELFF. The CDR3 nucleotides read TGTGCCAGCAGCTCGCCCGGGACAGTCGGGGAGCTGTTTTTT. Full variable domain (rest looked up from reference TRBV7-9 and TRBJ2-2): DTGVSQNPRHKITKRGQNVTFRCDPISEHNRLYWYRQTLGQGPEFLTYFQNEAQLEKSRLLSDRFSAERPKGSFSTLEIQRTEQGDSAMYLCASSSPGTVGELFFGEGSRLTVL.

This CDR3 is CASSPGADYNEQFF. CDR3 DNA sequence: TGCGCCAGCAGCCCTGGGGCAGATTACAATGAGCAGTTCTTC. This chain links TRBV5-1 with TRBJ2-1, with TRBD1 as a possible D gene (5 bases). CDR1 SGHRS and CDR2 YFSETQ come from the germline V gene. V dropped 4 bases and J dropped 4 bases, with 12 bases sitting between them. The length of the CDR3 is 14 residues.

The rearrangement uses TRBV11-2 and TRBJ2-2; the match to TRBD1 covers 10 bases. The CDR3 contains 15 residues. Germline trimming cut 7 bases from V and 2 bases from J; bases unmatched to any gene: 4. Germline V gives CDR1 SGHAT, CDR2 FQNNGV. DNA of the CDR3: TGTGCCAGCACCCGGACAGGGGGTAACACCGGGGAGCTGTTTTTT. Its protein product is CASTRTGGNTGELFF.

The chain combines TRBV10-3 with TRBJ1-1; 8 nucleotides line up with TRBD1. V was pared by 4 bases and J by 8 bases, with 9 bases of the junction left unmatched. The CDR3 covers 14 residues. Germline V lookup: CDR1 ENHRY, CDR2 SYGVKD. The CDR3 loop reads CAISVQDRETEAFF. The CDR3 DNA is TGTGCCATCAGTGTCCAGGACAGGGAGACCGAAGCTTTCTTT.

The J gene is TRBJ2-2, the V gene TRBV9; D unresolved. The V end was cut by 7 bases, the J end by 2 bases, with 6 bases between. This CDR3 is 12 amino acids long. Germline CDR1 is SGDLS and CDR2 is YYNGEE. DNA for the CDR3: TGTGCCAGCGGAGTTAACACCGGGGAGCTGTTTTTT. Translation: CASGVNTGELFF. Drawing the rest from reference TRBV9 and TRBJ2-2, the complete variable domain is DSGVTQTPKHLITATGQRVTLRCSPRSGDLSVYWYQQSLDQGLQFLIQYYNGEERAKGNILERFSAQQFPDLHSELNLSSLELGDSALYFCASGVNTGELFFGEGSRLTVL.

The chain carries TRBV28 and TRBJ1-5, with unresolved D. Germline CDR1 MDHEN, CDR2 SYDVKM. CDR3 size: 15 residues. The V and J ends lost 6 bases and 0 bases respectively, with 12 bases between them. The DNA of the CDR3 is TGTGCCAGCAGATCCGGCACTTATAGCAATCAGCCCCAGCATTTT. Translated: CASRSGTYSNQPQHF.

CDR3 loop: CATSASTGAGVEAFF. The CDR3 region has the DNA TGTGCCACCAGCGCATCCACAGGCGCTGGGGTTGAAGCTTTCTTT. The chain combines TRBV15 with TRBJ1-1; TRBD1 might be the D (5 bases). Germline values: CDR1 LNHNV, CDR2 YYDKDF (reference sequence). Trimming took 5 bases from V and 7 from J, leaving 20 bases between them. This CDR3 is 15 amino acids long.

This chain uses TRBV6-1 with TRBJ1-4, with D possibly being TRBD1 (5 bases). Per the germline V gene, CDR1 is MNHNS and CDR2 is SASEGT. This CDR3 spans 15 amino acids. V dropped 6 bases and J dropped 8 bases, with 19 bases sitting between them. CDR3: CASRGWGQGQEKLFF. The CDR3 DNA sequence: TGTGCCAGCAGGGGGTGGGGCCAGGGCCAGGAAAAACTGTTTTTT.

This chain joins TRBV18 and TRBJ2-7, with 7 nucleotides matching TRBD1. V shed 8 bases, J shed 0 bases, and the junction held 4 bases outside the gene matches. CDR3 length: 13 amino acids. The germline V gene encodes CDR1 KGHSH and CDR2 LQKENI. CDR3 sequence reads: CASLQGSSYEQYF. The DNA for the CDR3 is TGTGCCAGCCTACAGGGGTCCTCCTACGAGCAGTACTTC.

This clone was recorded once. The V and J genes are TRBV29-1 and TRBJ1-2; D is possibly TRBD1 (5 bases). V shed 4 bases and J shed 8 bases, with 17 bases lying between them. CDR1 is SQVTM, CDR2 ANQGSEA, per germline. The CDR3 totals 13 residues. The CDR3 DNA follows: TGCAGCGTTGGACAGACCTCAGGATCGGGCTACACCTTC. This translates into CSVGQTSGSGYTF.

The chain couples TRBV28 to TRBJ2-3; D is uncertain. The CDR3 loop spans 11 amino acids. Germline-derived CDR1 and CDR2 are MDHEN and SYDVKM. With 4 bases removed from V and 14 bases from J, the gap between germline ends came to 13 bases. In DNA form, the CDR3 reads TGTGCCAGCAGTTCCCCGGAAGCCCGGTATTTT. This encodes CASSSPEARYF.

The chain links TRBV5-1 to TRBJ2-2, with a possible D match to TRBD1 (6 bases). The germline CDR1 and CDR2 sequences are SGHRS and YFSETQ. There are 15 residues in the CDR3. Between the trimmed V and J ends, which lost 4 bases and 2 bases, there was a span of 12 bases. The chain's CDR3 is CASSILQGNTGELFF. The CDR3 DNA follows: TGCGCCAGCAGCATCTTACAGGGTAACACCGGGGAGCTGTTTTTT.

The CDR3 nucleotides are TGTGCCAGCTCACCACCCACAGGGGGCCTTGCTGAAGCTTTCTTT. It encodes CASSPPTGGLAEAFF. V usage is TRBV18 and J usage is TRBJ1-1, with TRBD1 identical over 9 bases. CDR3 length equals 15 residues. V dropped 0 bases and J dropped 6; count of bases not matched to a gene: 5. Germline V gene lookup returns CDR1 KGHSH and CDR2 LQKENI. Together with reference TRBV18 and TRBJ1-1, the CDR3 gives the full variable domain: NAGVMQNPRHLVRRRGQEARLRCSPMKGHSHVYWYRQLPEEGLKFMVYLQKENIIDESGMPKERFSAEFPKEGPSILRIQQVVRGDSAAYFCASSPPTGGLAEAFFGQGTRLTVV.

The chain combines TRBV28 with TRBJ1-2; a weak D match, TRBD1 (6 bases). Trimming removed 5 bases from V and 4 bases from J, with 14 bases in between. Germline CDR1 reads MDHEN; CDR2 reads SYDVKM. The CDR3 consists of 14 residues. The CDR3 loop reads CASSPPGGAYGYTF. The CDR3 region has the DNA TGTGCCAGCAGTCCCCCGGGGGGGGCCTATGGCTACACCTTC.